Following are 30 T cell receptor beta chains from one sample sequenced in a study of T cell repertoires in cytomegalovirus infection. These receptors' antigens are unknown. One entry per CDR3 protein, called by TCRdb with MiXCR from the reads. The sample contains around 540,000 distinct CDR3 sequences, 33% of which appear only once. This sample comprised cultured PBMCs, obtained from culture after CMV antigen stimulation. Receptor source: a human donor in good health (CMV status not recorded). Some clones in this sample may be carry-over from other donors' samples.

The chain has TRBV4-3 and TRBJ2-1; D might be TRBD1 or TRBD2, each matching 5 bases. Trimming left V 11 bases short and J 0 bases short, with 32 bases between. The CDR3 extends over 20 amino acids. Looked up from germline, CDR1 is LGHNA and CDR2 is YSLEER. The CDR3 nucleotides are TGCGCCGTCCGGGATCAAGTCCTAGGGGCTTGTAAGAGCTCCTACAATGAGCAGTTCTTC. Translating it yields CAVRDQVLGACKSSYNEQFF.

This clonotype was observed a few times. At one of its ends the junction is not consistent with the germline gene, which may arise from a read error. The chain carries TRBV7-3 and TRBJ2-7; 9 bases agree with TRBD1. The germline V gene has CDR1 SGHTA and CDR2 FQGTGA. There are 14 residues in the CDR3. The chain's CDR3 is CASSLDRGSHEQYF. The CDR3 DNA is TGTGCCAGCAGCTTGGACAGGGGCTCCCACGAGCAGTACTTC.

The J gene is TRBJ1-4, the V gene TRBV28; unclear D gene. The CDR3 extends over 13 amino acids. CDR1 and CDR2 (germline): MDHEN, SYDVKM. V was shortened by 3 bases and J by 8 bases, with 10 bases between the two germline ends. The CDR3 DNA is TGTGCCAGCAGTTTTTTACCGAGGGAAAAACTGTTTTTT. Protein: CASSFLPREKLFF.

The V call is TRBV10-3, the J call TRBJ2-5; possibly TRBD1 for D (6 bases). Germline assignment: CDR1 ENHRY and CDR2 SYGVKD. V was cut by 7 bases and J by 2 bases, with 11 bases left in between. The CDR3 sequence is 13 residues long. The CDR3 loop reads CAIKGTPQETQYF. In nucleotides, the CDR3 is TGTGCCATCAAGGGGACACCACAAGAGACCCAGTACTTC.

The rearrangement joins TRBV7-2 to TRBJ1-1; weak D call: TRBD1 (5 bases). In germline, CDR1 is SGHTA, CDR2 FQGNSA. The CDR3 runs to 15 residues. The V end was cut by 1 base, the J end by 7 bases, with 16 bases between. The CDR3 loop reads CASSLVSHPRDEAFF. CDR3 DNA: TGTGCCAGCAGCTTAGTATCACACCCCAGGGATGAAGCTTTCTTT.

V is TRBV12-3 or TRBV12-4 and J is TRBJ2-2; possibly TRBD1 or TRBD2 for D (5 bases each). Between the trimmed V and J ends, which lost 4 bases and 4 bases, there was a span of 10 bases. This CDR3 has 14 amino acids. This chain's CDR3 is CASSYPGPTGELFF. The CDR3 DNA sequence: TGTGCCAGCAGTTATCCGGGGCCCACCGGGGAGCTGTTTTTT.

The chain employs TRBV20-1 and TRBJ2-5; no clear D gene. Trimming left V 6 bases short and J 2 bases short, with 10 bases between. This CDR3 comprises 12 residues. The germline V gene has CDR1 DFQATT and CDR2 SNEGSKA (reference sequence). The CDR3 reads CSARLRQETQYF. Written as DNA, the CDR3 is TGCAGTGCCCGACTGAGACAAGAGACCCAGTACTTC.

Comments on this clonotype: Being one base from a much bigger clone, this may be a read error. CDR3 nucleotide sequence: TGTGCCAGCAGCGAAGAACAGGACGGGGATTTTTATCGGAACACTGAAGCTTTCTTT. This codes for CASSEEQDGDFYRNTEAFF. V is TRBV7-2 and J is TRBJ1-1; perhaps TRBD1 as D (5 bases). Germline lookup yields CDR1 SGHTA and CDR2 FQGNSA. V was pared by 5 bases and J by 1 base, with 26 bases between. The CDR3 is 19 residues long.

Worth noting for this clonotype: One end of the junction varies from germline; a read error may be responsible. The chain recombines TRBV12-3 or TRBV12-4 with TRBJ1-2; D unresolved. CDR3 size: 13 residues. CDR3 protein: CASSLEGRYAYTF. DNA for the CDR3: TGTGCCAGCAGTTTGGAGGGAAGATATGCCTACACCTTC.

This sequence joins TRBV30 and TRBJ1-1; D call uncertain. V dropped 2 bases and J dropped 2 bases, with 6 bases sitting between them. This CDR3 has 12 residues. CDR1 and CDR2 (germline): GTSNPN, SVGIG (reference sequence). The chain's CDR3 is CAWSQSNTEAFF. DNA of the CDR3: TGTGCCTGGAGTCAGAGTAACACTGAAGCTTTCTTT.

The chain combines TRBV6-2 or TRBV6-3 with TRBJ2-7; 10 bases are a match to TRBD2. The CDR3 runs to 14 residues. Germline trimming cut 5 bases from V and 3 bases from J; bases unmatched to any gene: 4. Germline V CDR1 and CDR2: MNHEY, SVGEGT. The CDR3 DNA is TGTGCCAGCAGTCCTAGCGGGAGCCGCTACGAGCAGTACGTC. This translates into CASSPSGSRYEQYV.

The V gene is TRBV12-3 or TRBV12-4, the J gene TRBJ1-1; unclear D gene. This CDR3 has 13 residues. Trimming took 7 bases from V and 0 from J, leaving 9 bases between them. As DNA, the CDR3 is TGTGCCAGCACTCTCAGGATGAACACTGAAGCTTTCTTT. Translated, it gives CASTLRMNTEAFF.

In this sample, this clonotype turned up many times. The V and J genes are TRBV7-2 and TRBJ2-7; perhaps TRBD1 as D (6 bases). The germline gives CDR1 SGHTA, CDR2 FQGNSA. V shed 2 bases and J shed 4 bases, with 9 bases lying between them. This CDR3 region has 13 residues. The DNA for the CDR3 is TGTGCCAGCAGCTTACGGGACACTTACGAGCAGTACGTC. Residues: CASSLRDTYEQYV.

The chain has TRBV6-2 or TRBV6-3 and TRBJ2-7; 14 nucleotides agree with TRBD2. The CDR3 is 16 residues long. The V segment lost 5 bases and the J segment 4 bases; nucleotides outside the gene matches: 7. CDR1 is MNHEY, CDR2 SVGEGT, per germline. The CDR3, as DNA: TGTGCCAGCAGTAAATCCGGGACTAGCGGGAGATACGAGCAGTACGTC. It translates to CASSKSGTSGRYEQYV.

A few counts support this clonotype. The rearrangement joins TRBV4-1 to TRBJ2-2; 10 nucleotides agree with TRBD2. This CDR3 comprises 18 residues. The germline V gene encodes CDR1 MGHRA and CDR2 YSYEKL. The J segment lost 5 bases and the V segment lost 1 base, leaving 10 bases of the junction unmatched. The CDR3 reads CASSQARLAGGGTGELFF. CDR3 nucleotide sequence: TGCGCCAGCAGCCAAGCGCGGTTAGCGGGAGGAGGGACCGGGGAGCTGTTTTTT.

This sequence joins TRBV19 and TRBJ2-3, with TRBD2 matching over 7 bases. From germline, CDR1 is LNHDA and CDR2 SQIVND (reference sequence). V gave up 3 bases and J gave up 6 bases; unmatched junction bases: 9. CDR3 length: 15 residues. The CDR3 loop is CASSIDAGVVDTQYF. The DNA of the CDR3 is TGTGCCAGTAGTATCGATGCGGGAGTGGTTGATACGCAGTATTTT. Full variable domain (rest looked up from reference TRBV19 and TRBJ2-3): DGGITQSPKYLFRKEGQNVTLSCEQNLNHDAMYWYRQDPGQGLRLIYYSQIVNDFQKGDIAEGYSVSREKKESFPLTVTSAQKNPTAFYLCASSIDAGVVDTQYFGPGTRLTVL.

This clonotype was counted between two and nine times. This chain connects TRBV14 to TRBJ1-4, with a possible D match to TRBD1 (5 bases). CDR1 is SGHDN, CDR2 FVKESK, per germline. V gave up 1 base and J gave up 8 bases, with 14 bases separating them. There are 15 residues in the CDR3. This CDR3 reads CASSQATLRGEKLFF. For the CDR3, the DNA is TGTGCCAGCAGCCAAGCGACGCTTCGGGGCGAAAAACTGTTTTTT.

This clonotype has a count of ten or more. V is TRBV28 and J is TRBJ2-6; unclear D gene. CDR3 length equals 17 residues. Trimming stripped 3 bases from V and 0 bases from J, with 12 bases between. CDR1 is MDHEN, CDR2 SYDVKM, per germline. The CDR3 bases are TGTGCCAGCAGTTTTTTGCCTTCCGACTCTGGGGCCAACGTCCTGACTTTC. Amino acid sequence: CASSFLPSDSGANVLTF. The full variable domain, with the rest looked up from reference TRBV28 and TRBJ2-6, is DVKVTQSSRYLVKRTGEKVFLECVQDMDHENMFWYRQDPGLGLRLIYFSYDVKMKEKGDIPEGYSVSREKKERFSLILESASTNQTSMYLCASSFLPSDSGANVLTFGAGSRLTVL.

This clonotype was counted a few times. DNA for the CDR3: TGTGCCAGCAGTTTGGTACAGGGGGCTGCAGATACGCAGTATTTT. Translation gives CASSLVQGAADTQYF. The chain combines TRBV27 with TRBJ2-3; 9 bases fit TRBD1. With V trimmed by 3 bases and J by 4 bases, 5 bases remained unmatched. The CDR3 loop spans 15 amino acids. Germline V CDR1 and CDR2: MNHEY, SMNVEV (reference sequence).

V usage is TRBV6-5 and J usage is TRBJ1-1; D gene unclear. V lost 6 bases and J 0 bases, leaving 11 bases between the germline ends. Per the germline V gene, CDR1 is MNHEY and CDR2 is SVGAGI. The length of the CDR3 is 14 residues. The CDR3 region has the DNA TGTGCCAGCAGGATCGGGTCGATGAACACTGAAGCTTTCTTT. Amino acid sequence: CASRIGSMNTEAFF.

This clonotype occurred a few times. V usage is TRBV7-9 and J usage is TRBJ2-5; D not resolved. The germline V gene has CDR1 SEHNR and CDR2 FQNEAQ (reference sequence). The germline V and J ends were trimmed by 5 bases and 5 bases, with 9 bases remaining between them. The CDR3 is 12 amino acids. The CDR3 bases are TGTGCCAGCAGCCTCAAATCGGAGACCCAGTACTTC. Translating it yields CASSLKSETQYF.

This clonotype was found many times. The chain recombines TRBV5-4 with TRBJ1-1, with 10 bases lining up with TRBD1. J was trimmed by 5 bases and V by 2 bases; bases with no gene match: 9. The V gene's germline CDR1 is SGHNT and CDR2 YYREEE (reference sequence). The CDR3 is made up of 16 amino acids. In nucleotides, the CDR3 is TGTGCCAGCAGCTTCGAGGGACAGGGGAGGGGAACTGAAGCTTTCTTT. It translates to CASSFEGQGRGTEAFF. Complete variable domain (other parts from reference TRBV5-4 and TRBJ1-1): ETGVTQSPTHLIKTRGQQVTLRCSSQSGHNTVSWYQQALGQGPQFIFQYYREEENGRGNFPPRFSGLQFPNYSSELNVNALELDDSALYLCASSFEGQGRGTEAFFGQGTRLTVV.

The chain recombines TRBV2 with TRBJ1-5; tentative D call: TRBD1 (6 bases). Trimming cost V 6 bases and J 4 bases, with 10 bases left between them. This CDR3 spans 13 amino acids. Germline V gene sequence: CDR1 SNHLY, CDR2 FYNNEI. In nucleotides, the CDR3 is TGTGCCAGCAGGTGGGGGCAAAATCAGCCCCAGCATTTT. Translation gives CASRWGQNQPQHF.

Here the CDR3 DNA reads TGTGCCAGCTCACCACCGAGGATGAGCTCCTACAATGAGCAGTTCTTC. It codes for CASSPPRMSSYNEQFF. V gene TRBV18 combines with J gene TRBJ2-1, with D unclear. This CDR3 comprises 16 residues. Germline V gives CDR1 KGHSH, CDR2 LQKENI. The V end lost 0 bases, the J end lost 0 bases, and 9 bases lay between the germline ends.

The chain has TRBV12-3 or TRBV12-4 and TRBJ2-7; 8 nucleotides line up with TRBD2. This CDR3 spans 14 amino acids. The V and J ends lost 6 bases and 0 bases, in that order; junction bases with no gene match: 4. CDR3 amino acids: CASRNSGNSYEQYF. The CDR3 DNA is TGTGCCAGCAGGAATAGCGGGAACTCCTACGAGCAGTACTTC.

This rearrangement joins TRBV24-1 to TRBJ1-5; TRBD1 aligns across 7 bases. The CDR3 has 13 amino acids. V gave up 5 bases and J gave up 11 bases; unmatched junction bases: 8. The germline CDR1 and CDR2 sequences are KGHDR and SFDVKD. CDR3 residues: CATSGRDSGAQHF. The CDR3 DNA follows: TGTGCCACCAGTGGTCGGGACAGCGGGGCCCAGCATTTT.

This clonotype was seen a handful of times. This chain links TRBV7-9 with TRBJ2-7; TRBD1 agrees at 8 bases. Germline-derived CDR1 and CDR2 are SEHNR and FQNEAQ (reference sequence). V gave up 3 bases and J gave up 2 bases; unmatched junction bases: 6. The CDR3 length is 15 residues. The CDR3 bases are TGTGCCAGCAGCTTCGACTGGGACAGGCCCTACGAGCAGTACGTC. It translates to CASSFDWDRPYEQYV.

The V and J genes are TRBV28 and TRBJ2-1; the match to TRBD2 covers 10 bases. J gave up 10 bases and V 6 bases, and 12 bases lay outside the gene matches. The CDR3 consists of 15 residues. Germline V gene lookup returns CDR1 MDHEN and CDR2 SYDVKM. The CDR3 sequence: CASRIRGLATLEQFF. The CDR3 coding sequence is TGTGCCAGCAGAATAAGGGGACTAGCGACTCTCGAGCAGTTCTTC.

The genes are TRBV6-2 or TRBV6-3 and TRBJ2-3, with 12 nucleotides matching TRBD2. Germline V gene lookup returns CDR1 MNHEY and CDR2 SVGEGT. CDR3 size: 16 residues. V lost 5 bases to trimming and J lost 4 bases; unmatched junction nucleotides: 7. The DNA for the CDR3 is TGTGCCAGCAGTAGACCGGGGACTAGCGGGCCAGATACGCAGTATTTT. Its translation is CASSRPGTSGPDTQYF.

The CDR3 region is CASSSTLFHEQYF. The CDR3 DNA reads TGTGCCAGCAGCTCCACACTGTTCCACGAGCAGTACTTC. The chain carries TRBV27 and TRBJ2-7; D unclear. The CDR3 covers 13 residues. V was shortened by 6 bases and J by 5 bases, with 14 bases between the two germline ends. Germline-derived CDR1 and CDR2 are MNHEY and SMNVEV (reference sequence).